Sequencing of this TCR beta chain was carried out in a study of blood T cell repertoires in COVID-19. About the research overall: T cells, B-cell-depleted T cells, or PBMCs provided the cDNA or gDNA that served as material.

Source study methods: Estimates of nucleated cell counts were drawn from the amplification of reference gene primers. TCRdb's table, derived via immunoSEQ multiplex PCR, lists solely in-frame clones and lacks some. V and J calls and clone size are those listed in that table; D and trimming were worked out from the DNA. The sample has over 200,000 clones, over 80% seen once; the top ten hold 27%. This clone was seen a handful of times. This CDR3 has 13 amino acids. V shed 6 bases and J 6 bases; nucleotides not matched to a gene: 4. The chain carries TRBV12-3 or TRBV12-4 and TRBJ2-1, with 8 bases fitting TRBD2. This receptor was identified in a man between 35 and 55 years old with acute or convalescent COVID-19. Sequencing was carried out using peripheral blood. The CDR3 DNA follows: TGTGCCAGCAGCCTTAGCGGGACCAATGAGCAGTTCTTC. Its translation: CASSLSGTNEQFF.